This T cell receptor beta chain was found in a study of neurological immune-mediated disorders. The table lists this clonotype with many counts. For the unsorted libraries, 2 million PBMCs stored at -80 C served as input. 5'RACE employing 10-nucleotide random UMIs yielded the cDNA. TCRdb independently ran MiXCR on the 5' RACE reads; one entry per CDR3 protein. The sample lists 55,000 to 70,000 distinct CDR3 sequences; about 4% were seen once. V dropped 2 bases and J dropped 1; count of bases not matched to a gene: 13. The CDR3 extends over 18 amino acids. Germline lookup yields CDR1 MDHEN and CDR2 SYDVKM.

This chain joins TRBV28 and TRBJ1-1; TRBD1 agrees at 7 bases. The clonotype originates from a young man with multiple sclerosis. The sequenced sample consisted of PBMCs. The CDR3 bases are TGTGCCAGCAGTTTACGAAGGGACAGCGGGGGGACGAACACTGAAGCTTTCTTT. It is translated as CASSLRRDSGGTNTEAFF.